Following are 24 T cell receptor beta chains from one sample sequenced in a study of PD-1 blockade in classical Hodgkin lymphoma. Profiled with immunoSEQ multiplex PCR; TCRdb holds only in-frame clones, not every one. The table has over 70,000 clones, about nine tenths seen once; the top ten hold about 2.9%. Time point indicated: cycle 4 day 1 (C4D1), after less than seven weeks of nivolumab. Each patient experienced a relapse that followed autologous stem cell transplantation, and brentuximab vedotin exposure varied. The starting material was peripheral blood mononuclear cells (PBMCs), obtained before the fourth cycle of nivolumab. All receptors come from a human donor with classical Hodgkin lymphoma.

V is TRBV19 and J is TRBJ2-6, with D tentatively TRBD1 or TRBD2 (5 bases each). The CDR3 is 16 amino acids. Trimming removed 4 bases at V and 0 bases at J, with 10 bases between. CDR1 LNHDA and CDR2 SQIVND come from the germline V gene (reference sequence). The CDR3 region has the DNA TGTGCCAGTAGTACCAGGGCGGGCTCTGGGGCCAACGTCCTGACTTTC. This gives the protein CASSTRAGSGANVLTF.

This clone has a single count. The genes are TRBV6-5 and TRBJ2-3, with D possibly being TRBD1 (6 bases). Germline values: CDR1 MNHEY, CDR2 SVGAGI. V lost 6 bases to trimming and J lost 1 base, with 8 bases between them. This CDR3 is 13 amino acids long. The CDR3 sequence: CASSWTGTDTQYF. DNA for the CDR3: TGTGCCAGCAGCTGGACAGGCACAGATACGCAGTATTTT.

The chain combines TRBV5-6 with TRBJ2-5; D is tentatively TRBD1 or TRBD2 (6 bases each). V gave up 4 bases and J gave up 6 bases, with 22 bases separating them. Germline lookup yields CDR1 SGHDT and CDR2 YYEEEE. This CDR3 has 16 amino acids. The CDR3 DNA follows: TGTGCCAGCAGCCCCCTCGCTGATGGGGGGCTGCAGACCCAGTACTTC. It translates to CASSPLADGGLQTQYF.

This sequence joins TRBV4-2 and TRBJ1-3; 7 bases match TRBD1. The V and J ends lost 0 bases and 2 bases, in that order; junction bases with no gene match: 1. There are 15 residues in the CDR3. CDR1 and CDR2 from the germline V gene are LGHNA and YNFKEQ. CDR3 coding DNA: TGTGCCAGCAGCCAAGAAGGGACAGCTGGAAACACCATATATTTT. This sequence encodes CASSQEGTAGNTIYF.

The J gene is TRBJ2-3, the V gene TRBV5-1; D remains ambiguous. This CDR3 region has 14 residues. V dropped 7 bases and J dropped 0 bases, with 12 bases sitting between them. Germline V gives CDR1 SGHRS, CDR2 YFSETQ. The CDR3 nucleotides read TGCGCCAGCGCCCGAGGCCCTAGCACAGATACGCAGTATTTT. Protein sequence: CASARGPSTDTQYF.

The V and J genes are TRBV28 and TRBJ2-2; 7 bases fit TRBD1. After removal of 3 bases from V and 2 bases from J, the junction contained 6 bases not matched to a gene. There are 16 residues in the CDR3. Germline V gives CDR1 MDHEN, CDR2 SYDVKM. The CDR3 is CASSFETGPNTGELFF. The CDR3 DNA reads TGTGCCAGCAGTTTCGAGACAGGGCCTAACACCGGGGAGCTGTTTTTT.

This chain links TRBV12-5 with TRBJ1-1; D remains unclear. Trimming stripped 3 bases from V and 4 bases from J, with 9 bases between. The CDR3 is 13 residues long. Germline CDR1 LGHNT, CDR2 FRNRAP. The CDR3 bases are TGTGCTAGTGGTTTCTCCTTCTCCACTGAAGCTTTCTTT. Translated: CASGFSFSTEAFF.

The CDR3 is CASSPRQGEENTEAFF. The DNA for the CDR3 is TGTGCCAGCAGTCCTCGACAGGGGGAAGAGAACACTGAAGCTTTCTTT. This rearrangement joins TRBV6-6 to TRBJ1-1; 9 nucleotides match TRBD1. This CDR3 spans 16 amino acids. Per the germline V gene, CDR1 is MNHNY and CDR2 is SVGAGI (reference sequence). Losses at the gene ends were 5 bases for V and 1 base for J; bases not matched to a gene: 8.

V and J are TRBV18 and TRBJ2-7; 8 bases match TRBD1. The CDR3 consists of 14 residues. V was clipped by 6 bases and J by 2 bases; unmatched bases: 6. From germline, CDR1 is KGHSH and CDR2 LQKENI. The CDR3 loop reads CASSNRDRPYEQYF. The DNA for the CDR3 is TGTGCCAGCTCTAACCGGGACAGGCCCTACGAGCAGTACTTC.

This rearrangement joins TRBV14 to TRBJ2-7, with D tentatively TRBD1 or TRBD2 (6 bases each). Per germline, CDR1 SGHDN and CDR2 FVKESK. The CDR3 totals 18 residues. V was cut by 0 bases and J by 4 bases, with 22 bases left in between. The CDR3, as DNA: TGTGCCAGCAGCCAAGATAAGGTTTGGGGGGCCAATCGATACGAGCAGTACTTC. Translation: CASSQDKVWGANRYEQYF.

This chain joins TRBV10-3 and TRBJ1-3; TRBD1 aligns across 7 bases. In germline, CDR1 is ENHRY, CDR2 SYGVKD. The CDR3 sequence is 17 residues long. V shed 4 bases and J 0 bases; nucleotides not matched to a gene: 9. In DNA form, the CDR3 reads TGTGCCATCAGTGCTAGGGACAGTCCGAGCTCTGGAAACACCATATATTTT. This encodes CAISARDSPSSGNTIYF.

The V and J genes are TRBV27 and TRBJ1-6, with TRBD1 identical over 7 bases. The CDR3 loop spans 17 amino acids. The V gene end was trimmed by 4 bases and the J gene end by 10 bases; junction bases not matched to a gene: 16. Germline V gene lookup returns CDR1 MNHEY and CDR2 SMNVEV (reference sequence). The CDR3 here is CASSSPLRGGEESPLHF. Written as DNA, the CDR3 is TGTGCCAGCAGTTCCCCCTTGCGAGGGGGCGAAGAGTCACCCCTCCACTTT.

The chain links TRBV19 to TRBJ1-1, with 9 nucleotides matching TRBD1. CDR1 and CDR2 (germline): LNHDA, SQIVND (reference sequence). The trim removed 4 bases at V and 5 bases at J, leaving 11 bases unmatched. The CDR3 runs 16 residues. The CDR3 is CASSTLGTGHGTEAFF. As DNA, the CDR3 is TGTGCCAGTAGTACCCTAGGGACAGGGCACGGGACTGAAGCTTTCTTT.

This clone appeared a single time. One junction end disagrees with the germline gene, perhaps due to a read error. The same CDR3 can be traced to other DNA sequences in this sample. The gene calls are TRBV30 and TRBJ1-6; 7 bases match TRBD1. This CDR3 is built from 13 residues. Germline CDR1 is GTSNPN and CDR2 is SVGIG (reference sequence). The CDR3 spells CAWTGTDNSPLHF. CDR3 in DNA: TGTGCCTGGACCGGGACAGATAATTCACCCCTCCACTTC.

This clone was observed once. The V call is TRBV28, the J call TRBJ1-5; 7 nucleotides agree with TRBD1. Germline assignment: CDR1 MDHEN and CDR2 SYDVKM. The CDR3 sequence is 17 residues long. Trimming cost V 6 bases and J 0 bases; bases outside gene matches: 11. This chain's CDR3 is CASSKTGLLYSNQPQHF. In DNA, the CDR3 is TGTGCCAGCAGCAAGACAGGGCTCCTTTATAGCAATCAGCCCCAGCATTTT.

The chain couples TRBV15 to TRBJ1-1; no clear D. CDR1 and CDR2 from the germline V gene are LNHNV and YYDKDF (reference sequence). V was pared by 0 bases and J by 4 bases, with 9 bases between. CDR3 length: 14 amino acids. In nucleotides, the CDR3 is TGTGCCACCAGCAGAGATTTAAGATCCACTGAAGCTTTCTTT. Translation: CATSRDLRSTEAFF.

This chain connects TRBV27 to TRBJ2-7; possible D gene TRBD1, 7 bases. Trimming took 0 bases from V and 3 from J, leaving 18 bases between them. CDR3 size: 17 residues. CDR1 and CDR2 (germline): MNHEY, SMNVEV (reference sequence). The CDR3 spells CASSLSGGQTYHYEQYF. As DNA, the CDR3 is TGTGCCAGCAGTTTATCGGGGGGACAGACATATCACTACGAGCAGTACTTC.

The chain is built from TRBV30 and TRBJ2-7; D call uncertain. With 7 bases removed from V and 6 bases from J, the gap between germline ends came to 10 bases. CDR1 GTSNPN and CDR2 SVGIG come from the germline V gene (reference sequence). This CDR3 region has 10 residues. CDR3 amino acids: CASFSIEQYF. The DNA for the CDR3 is TGTGCCTCCTTTAGTATCGAGCAGTACTTC.

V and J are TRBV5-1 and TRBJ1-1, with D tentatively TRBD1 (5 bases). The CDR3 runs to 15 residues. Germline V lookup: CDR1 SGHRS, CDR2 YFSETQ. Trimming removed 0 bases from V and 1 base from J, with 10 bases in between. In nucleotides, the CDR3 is TGCGCCAGCAGCTTGGCCATTACAGGGAACACTGAAGCTTTCTTT. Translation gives CASSLAITGNTEAFF. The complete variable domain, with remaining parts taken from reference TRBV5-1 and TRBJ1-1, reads KAGVTQTPRYLIKTRGQQVTLSCSPISGHRSVSWYQQTPGQGLQFLFEYFSETQRNKGNFPGRFSGRQFSNSRSEMNVSTLELGDSALYLCASSLAITGNTEAFFGQGTRLTVV.

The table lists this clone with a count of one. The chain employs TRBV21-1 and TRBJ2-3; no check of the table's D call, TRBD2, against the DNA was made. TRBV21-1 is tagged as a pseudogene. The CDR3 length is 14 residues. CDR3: CASSGDRGEDTQYF. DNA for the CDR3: TGTGCCAGCAGCGGTGATCGGGGGGAGGATACGCAGTATTTT.

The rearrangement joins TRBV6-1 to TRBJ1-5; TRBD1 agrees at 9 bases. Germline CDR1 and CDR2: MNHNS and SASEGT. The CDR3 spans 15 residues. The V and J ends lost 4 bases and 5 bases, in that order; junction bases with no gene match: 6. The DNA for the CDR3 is TGTGCCAGCAGTGCGGGACAGGGAGAAGATCAGCCCCAGCATTTT. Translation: CASSAGQGEDQPQHF.

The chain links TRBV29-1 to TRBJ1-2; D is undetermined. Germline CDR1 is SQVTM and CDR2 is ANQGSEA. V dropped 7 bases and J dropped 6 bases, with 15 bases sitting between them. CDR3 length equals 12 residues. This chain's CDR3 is CSARDPLHGYTF. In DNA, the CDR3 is TGCAGCGCCCGAGACCCTCTTCATGGCTACACCTTC.

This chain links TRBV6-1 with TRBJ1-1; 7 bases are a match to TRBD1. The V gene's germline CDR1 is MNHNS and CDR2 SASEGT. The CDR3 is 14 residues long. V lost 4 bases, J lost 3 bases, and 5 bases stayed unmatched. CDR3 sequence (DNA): TGTGCCAGCAGTGTCAGGGGGGGTGACACTGAAGCTTTCTTT. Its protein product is CASSVRGGDTEAFF.

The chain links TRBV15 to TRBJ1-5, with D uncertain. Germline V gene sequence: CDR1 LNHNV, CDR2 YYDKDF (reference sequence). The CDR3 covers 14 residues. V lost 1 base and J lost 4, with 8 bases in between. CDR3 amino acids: CATSRGFANQPQHF. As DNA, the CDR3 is TGTGCCACCAGCAGAGGGTTTGCAAATCAGCCCCAGCATTTT.